The 23 T cell receptor beta chains below come from one sample, sequenced in a study of a mutant IDH1 vaccine in newly diagnosed glioma. Time point indicated: baseline, week 1 (first vaccination visit). Treatment described: pre-vaccination baseline after standard-of-care therapy. Produced via immunoSEQ multiplex PCR; TCRdb's table is partial and in-frame only. The sample shows fewer than 45,000 clones, just under 95% of them seen only once. Specimen: PBMCs, collected from a glioma patient treated with radiotherapy, temozolomide or both. The origin of the receptors is a man between 18 and 35 years old with glioma.

In DNA, the CDR3 is TGTGCCAGCAGCGTCGGCGGGACTAGCACAGATACGCAGTATTTT. This codes for CASSVGGTSTDTQYF. This rearrangement joins TRBV28 to TRBJ2-3; tentative D call: TRBD2 (6 bases). The CDR3 totals 15 residues. Germline lookup yields CDR1 MDHEN and CDR2 SYDVKM. Trimming pared 6 bases from V and 0 bases from J, leaving 13 bases between.

With regard to this clone: The same CDR3 also results from other DNA sequences found in this sample. The gene calls are TRBV19 and TRBJ1-5; maybe TRBD1 (5 bases). Germline-derived CDR1 and CDR2 are LNHDA and SQIVND (reference sequence). CDR3 size: 14 residues. Trimming removed 1 base at V and 4 bases at J, with 8 bases between. Written as DNA, the CDR3 is TGTGCCAGTAGTATAGTGGGGGAGAATCAGCCCCAGCATTTT. Residues: CASSIVGENQPQHF.

The V and J genes are TRBV30 and TRBJ2-1; D not resolved. Trimming pared 0 bases from V and 9 bases from J, leaving 9 bases between. Per the germline V gene, CDR1 is GTSNPN and CDR2 is SVGIG (reference sequence). The CDR3 is 12 amino acids. CDR3 in amino acids: CAWSVSGVEQFF. The CDR3 DNA sequence: TGTGCCTGGAGTGTAAGTGGGGTTGAGCAGTTCTTC. The complete variable domain, with remaining parts taken from reference TRBV30 and TRBJ2-1, reads SQTIHQWPATLVQPVGSPLSLECTVEGTSNPNLYWYRQAAGRGLQLLFYSVGIGQISSEVPQNLSASRPQDRQFILSSKKLLLSDSGFYLCAWSVSGVEQFFGPGTRLTVL.

The rearrangement links TRBV4-3 to TRBJ2-7, with D possibly TRBD2 on 6 matching bases. Trimming took 0 bases from V and 5 from J, leaving 14 bases between them. Germline CDR1 reads LGHNA; CDR2 reads YSLEER. The CDR3 runs 15 residues. The CDR3 nucleotides read TGCGCCAGCAGCCAAGAATCAGGAGGGGTCCACGAGCAGTACTTC. It is translated as CASSQESGGVHEQYF.

The chain is built from TRBV30 and TRBJ2-1; 7 bases fit TRBD2. The V gene end was trimmed by 4 bases and the J gene end by 5 bases; junction bases not matched to a gene: 8. Germline CDR1 reads GTSNPN; CDR2 reads SVGIG (reference sequence). This CDR3 has 14 amino acids. In DNA, the CDR3 is TGTGCCTGGATGTCGGCTAGCGGCCACAATGAGCAGTTCTTC. Encoded protein: CAWMSASGHNEQFF. The variable domain in full, completed from reference TRBV30 and TRBJ2-1, reads SQTIHQWPATLVQPVGSPLSLECTVEGTSNPNLYWYRQAAGRGLQLLFYSVGIGQISSEVPQNLSASRPQDRQFILSSKKLLLSDSGFYLCAWMSASGHNEQFFGPGTRLTVL.

This chain links TRBV5-5 with TRBJ1-5; D unresolved. Germline CDR1 SGHKS, CDR2 YYEKEE (reference sequence). With 0 bases removed from V and 3 bases from J, the gap between germline ends came to 10 bases. The CDR3 runs to 15 residues. The CDR3 region has the DNA TGTGCCAGCAGCTTGGCCGGGATGAACAATCAGCCCCAGCATTTT. It is translated as CASSLAGMNNQPQHF.

The genes are TRBV9 and TRBJ1-1; D possibly corresponds to TRBD1 (5 bases). The CDR3 covers 15 residues. With 0 bases removed from V and 4 bases from J, the gap between germline ends came to 13 bases. Germline CDR1 is SGDLS and CDR2 is YYNGEE. The CDR3 loop is CASSVGGLRPTEAFF. CDR3 nucleotides: TGTGCCAGCAGCGTAGGGGGCCTTCGCCCCACTGAAGCTTTCTTT.

The chain combines TRBV4-3 with TRBJ1-2, with no clear D. The CDR3 has 15 residues. V was clipped by 3 bases and J by 4 bases, with 15 bases between them. Per germline, CDR1 LGHNA and CDR2 YSLEER. In nucleotides, the CDR3 is TGCGCCAGCAGCCAGGATAGGTACGGATTCTATGGCTACACCTTC. Amino acids: CASSQDRYGFYGYTF.

This clone was counted a few times. The rearrangement links TRBV6-1 to TRBJ1-4; 7 bases match TRBD1. The CDR3 spans 13 residues. The junction had 3 bases not matched to a gene; V was cut back by 5 bases and J by 6 bases. CDR1 and CDR2 from the germline V gene are MNHNS and SASEGT. The CDR3 loop is CASSTGADEKLFF. CDR3 sequence (DNA): TGTGCCAGCAGTACAGGGGCAGATGAAAAACTGTTTTTT.

The V gene is TRBV15, the J gene TRBJ1-5; no firm D call. CDR1 is LNHNV and CDR2 is YYDKDF in the germline V gene (reference sequence). V lost 1 base and J lost 6, with 7 bases in between. This CDR3 has 13 residues. CDR3 residues: CATSRVAAQPQHF. CDR3 DNA sequence: TGTGCCACCAGCAGAGTGGCGGCTCAGCCCCAGCATTTT. The complete variable domain, with remaining parts taken from reference TRBV15 and TRBJ1-5, reads DAMVIQNPRYQVTQFGKPVTLSCSQTLNHNVMYWYQQKSSQAPKLLFHYYDKDFNNEADTPDNFQSRRPNTSFCFLDIRSPGLGDTAMYLCATSRVAAQPQHFGDGTRLSIL.

This clone was counted between two and nine times. The chain couples TRBV5-1 to TRBJ2-2, with TRBD1 identical over 7 bases. The V gene's germline CDR1 is SGHRS and CDR2 YFSETQ. The V segment lost 6 bases and the J segment 5 bases; nucleotides outside the gene matches: 10. The CDR3 contains 15 residues. The CDR3, as DNA: TGCGCCAGCATCCAAGACAGGGCACTTACCGGGGAGCTGTTTTTT. The encoded protein is CASIQDRALTGELFF.

The chain is built from TRBV5-4 and TRBJ2-7, with 11 bases identical to TRBD1. The length of the CDR3 is 16 residues. CDR1 and CDR2 from the germline V gene are SGHNT and YYREEE (reference sequence). Trimming cost V 9 bases and J 5 bases; bases outside gene matches: 16. The CDR3 loop is CATSRDRGSSGDEQYF. The CDR3 nucleotides read TGTGCCACCTCAAGGGACAGGGGGAGCTCCGGGGACGAGCAGTACTTC.

The chain combines TRBV29-1 with TRBJ1-1; D is ambiguous. Per the germline V gene, CDR1 is SQVTM and CDR2 is ANQGSEA. The CDR3 totals 12 residues. V was clipped by 6 bases and J by 5 bases, with 13 bases between them. This chain's CDR3 is CSVLIGGTEAFF. As DNA, the CDR3 is TGCAGCGTCCTGATCGGAGGGACTGAAGCTTTCTTT.

V and J are TRBV29-1 and TRBJ1-6, with no clear D. Trimming removed 0 bases from V and 16 bases from J, with 16 bases in between. There are 13 residues in the CDR3. Germline values: CDR1 SQVTM, CDR2 ANQGSEA. In nucleotides, the CDR3 is TGCAGCGTTGAAGATCCGGAGGTGCCAATTCTCCACTTT. Encoded protein: CSVEDPEVPILHF. Complete variable domain (other parts from reference TRBV29-1 and TRBJ1-6): SAVISQKPSRDICQRGTSLTIQCQVDSQVTMMFWYRQQPGQSLTLIATANQGSEATYESGFVIDKFPISRPNLTFSTLTVSNMSPEDSSIYLCSVEDPEVPILHFGNGTRLTVT.

The V gene is TRBV20-1, the J gene TRBJ2-1; the D is unclear. The V end was cut by 3 bases, the J end by 7 bases, with 4 bases between. Germline V gene data show CDR1 as DFQATT and CDR2 as SNEGSKA (reference sequence). The CDR3 runs to 10 residues. The CDR3, as DNA: TGCAGTGCTAGTCTGAATGAGCAGTTCTTC. It translates to CSASLNEQFF.

The chain couples TRBV6-5 to TRBJ1-1; no clear D. This CDR3 region has 15 residues. With 0 bases removed from V and 3 bases from J, the gap between germline ends came to 11 bases. CDR1 is MNHEY, CDR2 SVGAGI, per germline. The CDR3 bases are TGTGCCAGCAGTTACTCGACGGTTGAGGACACTGAAGCTTTCTTT. Protein product: CASSYSTVEDTEAFF.

The chain has TRBV19 and TRBJ2-1; D unclear. Trimming pared 6 bases from V and 5 bases from J, leaving 14 bases between. Germline assignment: CDR1 LNHDA and CDR2 SQIVND (reference sequence). The CDR3 has 14 amino acids. CDR3 loop: CASSPGRWDNEQFF. Written as DNA, the CDR3 is TGTGCCAGTAGCCCCGGCAGGTGGGACAATGAGCAGTTCTTC.

This chain links TRBV2 with TRBJ1-3; no clear D. The CDR3 extends over 13 amino acids. V was cut by 7 bases and J by 0 bases, with 7 bases left in between. Germline loops: CDR1 SNHLY, CDR2 FYNNEI. The DNA for the CDR3 is TGTGCCAGCACACCCAGCTCTGGAAACACCATATATTTT. It encodes CASTPSSGNTIYF.

The V gene is TRBV7-6, the J gene TRBJ2-2; D gene ambiguous. Germline values: CDR1 SGHVS, CDR2 FNYEAQ. With 6 bases removed from V and 1 base from J, the gap between germline ends came to 6 bases. This CDR3 spans 13 amino acids. The CDR3 reads CASSPLNTGELFF. The CDR3 region has the DNA TGTGCCAGCAGTCCCCTGAACACCGGGGAGCTGTTTTTT.

Here the CDR3 DNA reads TGTGCCAGCAGTTTAATGCAGGGTAATCAGCCCCAGCATTTT. This codes for CASSLMQGNQPQHF. V and J are TRBV27 and TRBJ1-5; perhaps TRBD1 as D (5 bases). Trimming removed 2 bases at V and 4 bases at J, with 9 bases between. The V gene's germline CDR1 is MNHEY and CDR2 SMNVEV (reference sequence). The CDR3 is 14 amino acids.

This clone was counted once. The V gene is TRBV18, the J gene TRBJ1-3; the D is unclear. The CDR3 is made up of 15 amino acids. V lost 5 bases and J 0 bases, leaving 11 bases between the germline ends. Germline CDR1 and CDR2: KGHSH and LQKENI. The CDR3 spells CASSSYASSGNTIYF. The CDR3 region has the DNA TGTGCCAGCTCATCGTACGCGAGCTCTGGAAACACCATATATTTT. The full variable domain, in which reference TRBV18 and TRBJ1-3 provide the parts outside the CDR3, is NAGVMQNPRHLVRRRGQEARLRCSPMKGHSHVYWYRQLPEEGLKFMVYLQKENIIDESGMPKERFSAEFPKEGPSILRIQQVVRGDSAAYFCASSSYASSGNTIYFGEGSWLTVV.

V gene TRBV5-1 combines with J gene TRBJ1-1; 11 nucleotides line up with TRBD1. CDR1 is SGHRS and CDR2 is YFSETQ in the germline V gene. The CDR3 sequence is 15 residues long. Germline trimming cut 4 bases from V and 5 bases from J; bases unmatched to any gene: 7. CDR3 loop: CASSGGQGGWTEAFF. The DNA of the CDR3 is TGCGCCAGCAGCGGGGGACAGGGGGGGTGGACTGAAGCTTTCTTT.

The chain couples TRBV2 to TRBJ2-1; 10 bases match TRBD2. Germline V CDR1 and CDR2: SNHLY, FYNNEI. The V gene end was trimmed by 4 bases and the J gene end by 10 bases; junction bases not matched to a gene: 10. The CDR3 length is 15 residues. CDR3 loop: CASSGRLAGVGEQFF. The CDR3, as DNA: TGTGCCAGCAGTGGCCGGCTAGCGGGAGTGGGGGAGCAGTTCTTC.